The 11 T cell receptor beta chains in this list originate from one sample, sequenced in a study of metastatic and nonmetastatic thyroid tumors. TCRdb re-clonotyped the PCR reads through MiXCR. The sample contains 15,000 to 20,000 clones, about 30% of which appear only once. Until they underwent thyroid surgery, no patient had received any treatment. The source material was tumor tissue. The receptor source for this set is a female donor with papillary thyroid cancer or a benign thyroid nodule (not recorded which). Some clones in this sample may be carry-over from other donors' samples.

DNA for the CDR3: TGTGCCAGCAGCTTAAGGGCAGACGCCTACAATGAGCAGTTCTTC. Translation: CASSLRADAYNEQFF. The chain links TRBV7-3 to TRBJ2-1; no reliable D call. V was cut by 1 base and J by 2 bases, with 9 bases left in between. The CDR3 covers 15 residues. Germline lookup yields CDR1 SGHTA and CDR2 FQGTGA.

This clone was observed a handful of times. The V gene is TRBV2, the J gene TRBJ2-7, with D unclear. Trimming took off 7 bases at V and 2 bases at J, with 9 bases between the two ends. This CDR3 region has 12 residues. Looked up from germline, CDR1 is SNHLY and CDR2 is FYNNEI. CDR3: CASTAQPYEQYF. The CDR3 DNA follows: TGTGCCAGCACGGCACAACCCTACGAGCAGTACTTC.

The J gene is TRBJ1-2, the V gene TRBV7-2; D gene uncertain. Per the germline V gene, CDR1 is SGHTA and CDR2 is FQGNSA. V lost 5 bases and J lost 5, with 6 bases in between. This CDR3 is 11 amino acids long. The CDR3 region is CASSNLYGYTF. CDR3 bases: TGTGCCAGCAGCAACCTATATGGCTACACCTTC. Complete variable domain (other parts from reference TRBV7-2 and TRBJ1-2): GAGVSQSPSNKVTEKGKDVELRCDPISGHTALYWYRQSLGQGLEFLIYFQGNSAPDKSGLPSDRFSAERTGGSVSTLTIQRTQQEDSAVYLCASSNLYGYTFGSGTRLTVV.

This clone was counted ten times or more. V gene TRBV20-1 combines with J gene TRBJ1-5; D remains unclear. Per the germline V gene, CDR1 is DFQATT and CDR2 is SNEGSKA (reference sequence). Trimming left V 5 bases short and J 6 bases short, with 17 bases between. There are 14 residues in the CDR3. CDR3 sequence: CSAVDPWGGQPQHF. The CDR3 DNA follows: TGCAGTGCTGTTGACCCCTGGGGAGGTCAGCCCCAGCATTTT.

In this sample, this clone is medium-sized. This rearrangement joins TRBV6-1 to TRBJ2-7; 10 nucleotides align to TRBD2. The junction had 0 bases not matched to a gene; V was cut back by 4 bases and J by 3 bases. CDR1 is MNHNS and CDR2 is SASEGT in the germline V gene. There are 13 residues in the CDR3. This chain's CDR3 is CASSGTSGYEQYF. CDR3 DNA: TGTGCCAGCAGTGGGACTAGCGGCTACGAGCAGTACTTC.

This clone has only a few counts. J is TRBJ2-7 and V is TRBV12-3 or TRBV12-4, with 11 bases matching TRBD2. J gave up 7 bases and V 5 bases, and 19 bases lay outside the gene matches. The CDR3 sequence is 18 residues long. The DNA for the CDR3 is TGTGCCAGCAGTCCACTAGCGGGAGTCACCCCGGGTTTAGGGGAGCAGTACTTC. Its protein is CASSPLAGVTPGLGEQYF.

For this clone: A junction boundary mismatches the germline segment, possibly from a read error. The V and J genes are TRBV20-1 and TRBJ2-5; 7 bases are a match to TRBD2. The CDR3 is 11 amino acids. From germline, CDR1 is DFQATT and CDR2 SNEGSKA (reference sequence). CDR3 amino acids: CSADLAETHYF. The CDR3 bases are TGCAGTGCAGATCTAGCGGAGACCCATTACTTC.

V and J are TRBV11-2 and TRBJ2-1, with D uncertain. The germline gives CDR1 SGHAT, CDR2 FQNNGV. Between the trimmed V and J ends, which lost 1 base and 5 bases, there was a span of 15 bases. The CDR3 loop spans 16 amino acids. The CDR3 sequence: CASSLGSIDPHNEQFF. The CDR3 nucleotides are TGTGCCAGCAGCTTAGGTTCTATTGATCCTCACAATGAGCAGTTCTTC.

Only one count was recorded for this clone. The gene calls are TRBV7-8 and TRBJ2-7; 7 bases line up with TRBD2. V was pared by 4 bases and J by 7 bases, with 7 bases of the junction left unmatched. Per germline, CDR1 SGHVS and CDR2 FQNEAQ. The CDR3 has 13 amino acids. CDR3 in amino acids: CASSSSPGLEQYF. DNA for the CDR3: TGTGCCAGCAGCTCGTCCCCGGGACTAGAGCAGTACTTC.

CDR3 in DNA: TGTGCCATCAGGACGGGGACTGACAATGAGCAGTTCTTC. It encodes CAIRTGTDNEQFF. The chain employs TRBV10-3 and TRBJ2-1; TRBD2 might be the D (6 bases). Germline values: CDR1 ENHRY, CDR2 SYGVKD. CDR3 size: 13 residues. Trimming took 6 bases from V and 5 from J, leaving 11 bases between them.

Worth noting for this clone: Here the CDR3 omits its conserved ending phenylalanine or tryptophan, so a read error is the likely source. This sequence joins TRBV27 and TRBJ1-2, with 9 positions matching TRBD1. The CDR3 consists of 13 residues. CDR1 MNHEY and CDR2 SMNVEV come from the germline V gene (reference sequence). With 4 bases clipped from V and 7 bases from J, the junction kept 4 bases outside the gene matches. The CDR3 bases are TGTGCCAGCAGTTCGGGACAGGGTAGTGGCTACACCCTC. This sequence encodes CASSSGQGSGYTL.